The 23 T cell receptor beta chains below were found in one sample sequenced in a study of cytomegalovirus exposure and HLA in healthy donors. The primer mix had 60 Vbeta and 13 Jbeta primers. Sequencing used immunoSEQ multiplex PCR; TCRdb keeps in-frame clones, though not all of them. The listing records 100,000 to 150,000 clones. The specimen sequenced was PBMCs. The source is a woman between 35 and 50 years old in good health and CMV-seropositive.

DNA for the CDR3: TGCGCCAGCAGCCCCGGTACTGGAAACACCATATATTTT. It specifies CASSPGTGNTIYF. This chain connects TRBV4-1 to TRBJ1-3, with unresolved D. The CDR3 extends over 13 amino acids. Germline-derived CDR1 and CDR2 are MGHRA and YSYEKL. Trimming removed 4 bases at V and 2 bases at J, with 6 bases between.

The chain couples TRBV5-6 to TRBJ1-2; a possible D gene is TRBD1 (5 bases). V was clipped by 1 base and J by 0 bases, with 10 bases between them. The length of the CDR3 is 15 residues. CDR1 SGHDT and CDR2 YYEEEE come from the germline V gene. The CDR3 DNA reads as TGTGCCAGCAGCTTGTACTACAGGCCTAACTATGGCTACACCTTC. It specifies CASSLYYRPNYGYTF.

The chain couples TRBV18 to TRBJ2-2; weak D call: TRBD1 (6 bases). V was cut by 3 bases and J by 7 bases, with 12 bases left in between. The CDR3 length is 14 residues. The germline V gene encodes CDR1 KGHSH and CDR2 LQKENI. This CDR3 is CASSPQQGIGELFF. The CDR3, as DNA: TGTGCCAGCTCACCGCAGCAGGGGATCGGGGAGCTGTTTTTT.

This rearrangement joins TRBV4-1 to TRBJ2-2; 8 bases match TRBD1. Per the germline V gene, CDR1 is MGHRA and CDR2 is YSYEKL. The V and J ends lost 3 bases and 3 bases, in that order; junction bases with no gene match: 6. The CDR3 is 16 amino acids. The CDR3 is CASSHGRGLYTGELFF. In nucleotides, the CDR3 is TGCGCCAGCAGCCATGGCAGGGGGCTCTACACCGGGGAGCTGTTTTTT.

The CDR3 bases are TGTGCCAGCAGTTTAACAGGGGGTAGAGGAAACACCATATATTTT. This sequence encodes CASSLTGGRGNTIYF. The V gene is TRBV27, the J gene TRBJ1-3; 8 bases are shared with TRBD1. CDR3 length: 15 amino acids. J was trimmed by 4 bases and V by 2 bases; bases with no gene match: 4. CDR1 is MNHEY, CDR2 SMNVEV, per germline (reference sequence).

The V call is TRBV13, the J call TRBJ2-7; 9 bases fit TRBD1. The CDR3 totals 14 residues. Trimming at V came to 0 bases and at J to 5 bases, leaving 2 bases not matched to a gene. Germline lookup yields CDR1 PRHDT and CDR2 FYEKMQ (reference sequence). The CDR3 nucleotides read TGTGCCAGCAGCTTAGGGGACAGGGGAGACGAGCAGTACTTC. The encoded protein is CASSLGDRGDEQYF. The full variable domain, completed using reference TRBV13 and TRBJ2-7, is AAGVIQSPRHLIKEKRETATLKCYPIPRHDTVYWYQQGPGQDPQFLISFYEKMQSDKGSIPDRFSAQQFSDYHSELNMSSLELGDSALYFCASSLGDRGDEQYFGPGTRLTVT.

The chain recombines TRBV5-1 with TRBJ2-5; possibly TRBD1 for D (6 bases). The DNA end favors TRBJ2-7, so the J call may be wrong. This CDR3 is built from 14 residues. Germline V gives CDR1 SGHRS, CDR2 YFSETQ. CDR3 sequence (DNA): TGCGCCAGCAGCCTGTGGACAGATCCCTACGAGCAGTACTTC. It is translated as CASSLWTDPYEQYF.

This rearrangement joins TRBV7-9 to TRBJ2-2, with a tentative D call TRBD2 (5 bases). This CDR3 spans 14 amino acids. From germline, CDR1 is SEHNR and CDR2 FQNEAQ (reference sequence). V was cut by 2 bases and J by 4 bases, with 8 bases left in between. DNA for the CDR3: TGTGCCAGCAGCTTAAGGGCGGGCACCGGGGAGCTGTTTTTT. This encodes CASSLRAGTGELFF.

The gene calls are TRBV7-9 and TRBJ1-4, with 8 bases that match TRBD1. In germline, CDR1 is SEHNR, CDR2 FQNEAQ (reference sequence). V lost 4 bases and J lost 8; bases outside the gene matches: 3. CDR3 length equals 13 residues. The CDR3 DNA reads TGTGCCAGCAGCTATAACAGGGGGGAAAAACTGTTTTTT. It codes for CASSYNRGEKLFF.

The chain links TRBV4-1 to TRBJ2-7, with D maybe TRBD1 (6 bases). The V gene lost 4 bases and the J gene lost 5 bases, with 15 bases spanning the gap. The CDR3 is 14 residues long. The germline CDR1 and CDR2 sequences are MGHRA and YSYEKL. CDR3 sequence reads: CASSPTWGPDEQYF. The CDR3 nucleotides read TGCGCCAGCAGCCCTACGTGGGGGCCGGACGAGCAGTACTTC.

This rearrangement joins TRBV7-9 to TRBJ2-7; 8 bases agree with TRBD1. This CDR3 is 16 amino acids long. CDR1 is SEHNR, CDR2 FQNEAQ, per germline (reference sequence). V lost 3 bases to trimming and J lost 4 bases; unmatched junction nucleotides: 11. The CDR3 DNA is TGTGCCAGCAGCTTTTGGGGGACAGGAGGGAATTACGAGCAGTACTTC. Its protein is CASSFWGTGGNYEQYF.

V is TRBV21-1 and J is TRBJ2-1; no check of the table's D call, TRBD2, against the DNA was made. TRBV21-1 is described as a pseudogene. CDR3 length: 19 residues. DNA for the CDR3: TGTGCCAGCAGCAAAGCGCTTTCAATGTGTGCTAGCTCAGACAATGAGCAGTTCTTC. Translating gives CASSKALSMCASSDNEQFF.

This sequence joins TRBV29-1 and TRBJ1-2; 9 bases are shared with TRBD1. Germline V gives CDR1 SQVTM, CDR2 ANQGSEA. The CDR3 spans 12 residues. Trimming at V came to 7 bases and at J to 4 bases, leaving 4 bases not matched to a gene. The CDR3 sequence is CSAGQGSYGYTF. Written as DNA, the CDR3 is TGCAGCGCCGGACAGGGGAGCTATGGCTACACCTTC.

This sequence joins TRBV10-3 and TRBJ2-1, with 7 bases fitting TRBD1. Germline CDR1 ENHRY, CDR2 SYGVKD. V trimming: 6 bases; J trimming: 7 bases; junction bases outside the gene matches: 15. The CDR3 is 16 residues long. The CDR3 here is CAISASGTGARNEQFF. CDR3 sequence (DNA): TGTGCCATCAGCGCCTCCGGCACAGGGGCTCGTAATGAGCAGTTCTTC.

The chain recombines TRBV14 with TRBJ2-1; maybe TRBD2 (5 bases). Per the germline V gene, CDR1 is SGHDN and CDR2 is FVKESK. The CDR3 extends over 16 amino acids. Trimming stripped 1 base from V and 4 bases from J, with 14 bases between. The CDR3 here is CASSQVWRARYNEQFF. As DNA, the CDR3 is TGTGCCAGCAGCCAAGTATGGCGGGCTAGGTACAATGAGCAGTTCTTC.

CDR3 sequence reads: CASSVEGKQGEQYF. The DNA of the CDR3 is TGTGCCAGCAGCGTAGAAGGAAAACAGGGCGAGCAGTACTTC. This chain links TRBV9 with TRBJ2-7; perhaps TRBD1 as D (6 bases). V was trimmed by 0 bases and J by 6 bases, leaving 13 bases between them. CDR3 length: 14 residues. CDR1 is SGDLS and CDR2 is YYNGEE in the germline V gene. Looking up the rest from reference TRBV9 and TRBJ2-7 gives the full variable domain: DSGVTQTPKHLITATGQRVTLRCSPRSGDLSVYWYQQSLDQGLQFLIQYYNGEERAKGNILERFSAQQFPDLHSELNLSSLELGDSALYFCASSVEGKQGEQYFGPGTRLTVT.

This chain joins TRBV5-1 and TRBJ1-5; possible D gene TRBD1, 6 bases. Looked up from germline, CDR1 is SGHRS and CDR2 is YFSETQ. Trimming took off 4 bases at V and 6 bases at J, with 14 bases between the two ends. There are 14 residues in the CDR3. CDR3 residues: CASSAAGEGQPQHF. For the CDR3, the DNA is TGCGCCAGCAGCGCGGCAGGGGAGGGTCAGCCCCAGCATTTT.

This sequence joins TRBV7-2 and TRBJ2-1; no reliable D call. The V end lost 3 bases, the J end lost 8 bases, and 14 bases lay between the germline ends. CDR3 size: 14 residues. Germline loops: CDR1 SGHTA, CDR2 FQGNSA. The CDR3 coding sequence is TGTGCCAGCAGCTTTTTTCGGGTACGAGATGAGCAGTTCTTC. Amino acid sequence: CASSFFRVRDEQFF. Supplemented by reference TRBV7-2 and TRBJ2-1, the full variable domain reads GAGVSQSPSNKVTEKGKDVELRCDPISGHTALYWYRQSLGQGLEFLIYFQGNSAPDKSGLPSDRFSAERTGGSVSTLTIQRTQQEDSAVYLCASSFFRVRDEQFFGPGTRLTVL.

The chain is built from TRBV29-1 and TRBJ1-5; 7 positions agree with TRBD1. Germline V gives CDR1 SQVTM, CDR2 ANQGSEA. This CDR3 region has 12 residues. V shed 6 bases and J 3 bases; nucleotides not matched to a gene: 2. The CDR3: CSVGQDNQPQHF. CDR3 sequence (DNA): TGCAGCGTCGGACAGGACAATCAGCCCCAGCATTTT.

The chain uses TRBV6-6 and TRBJ2-5, with 7 bases that match TRBD2. The CDR3 has 16 residues. Germline CDR1 MNHNY, CDR2 SVGAGI (reference sequence). J lost 1 base, V lost 4 bases, and 9 bases had no gene match. The CDR3 protein is CASSSVAGVLQETQYF. The CDR3 DNA is TGTGCCAGCAGTTCCGTTGCGGGAGTACTCCAAGAGACCCAGTACTTC.

This chain uses TRBV7-8 with TRBJ2-2, with 7 bases fitting TRBD2. Trimming took 6 bases from V and 5 from J; bases not matched to a gene: 15. This CDR3 comprises 17 residues. The germline gives CDR1 SGHVS, CDR2 FQNEAQ. The CDR3 nucleotides read TGTGCCAGCAGTGAGCGGCGGGGGTCTTTCTATACCGGGGAGCTGTTTTTT. Translation: CASSERRGSFYTGELFF.

The chain links TRBV28 to TRBJ2-7, with D uncertain. V was cut by 3 bases and J by 3 bases, with 9 bases left in between. The CDR3 runs to 13 residues. Germline loops: CDR1 MDHEN, CDR2 SYDVKM. DNA of the CDR3: TGTGCCAGCAGTTTCCCGGGTTACTACGAGCAGTACTTC. It encodes CASSFPGYYEQYF.

The rearrangement uses TRBV5-1 and TRBJ2-3, with 7 bases fitting TRBD2. CDR1 SGHRS and CDR2 YFSETQ come from the germline V gene. V gave up 3 bases and J gave up 3 bases; unmatched junction bases: 4. The CDR3 covers 14 residues. CDR3 sequence: CASSSSSGTDTQYF. The CDR3 DNA reads as TGCGCCAGCAGCTCCTCTAGCGGAACAGATACGCAGTATTTT.